The 30 T cell receptor beta chains in this list originate from one sample, sequenced in a study of T cells after yellow fever vaccination. TCRdb processed the 5' RACE reads anew with MiXCR; each CDR3 protein has one entry. The data show 100,000 to 150,000 distinct CDR3 sequences, 7.4% seen once. Sequenced material: CD4+ T cells sorted from PBMCs, taken about 10 days after the first yellow fever vaccination. All receptors come from a young man who received the YFV17D yellow fever vaccine.

There are many counts of this clonotype. CDR3 residues: CASSYSRPGPQHF. The CDR3, as DNA: TGTGCCAGCAGTTACTCTCGCCCGGGGCCCCAGCATTTT. The rearrangement links TRBV6-5 to TRBJ1-5, with D unclear. V lost 0 bases and J lost 9, with 9 bases in between. In germline, CDR1 is MNHEY, CDR2 SVGAGI. The CDR3 extends over 13 amino acids.

In its sample, this clonotype was seen many times. The chain couples TRBV7-2 to TRBJ2-7, with unresolved D. This CDR3 region has 12 residues. V was cut by 5 bases and J by 0 bases, with 5 bases left in between. Germline V gives CDR1 SGHTA, CDR2 FQGNSA. CDR3: CASSHDSYEQYF. In DNA form, the CDR3 reads TGTGCCAGCAGCCACGACTCCTACGAGCAGTACTTC.

V is TRBV7-2 and J is TRBJ1-2; D is possibly TRBD1 (6 bases). The V end was cut by 4 bases, the J end by 5 bases, with 14 bases between. Germline V lookup: CDR1 SGHTA, CDR2 FQGNSA. The CDR3 sequence is 14 residues long. CDR3 amino acids: CASSSQPGDYGYTF. In DNA form, the CDR3 reads TGTGCCAGCAGCTCACAACCAGGGGATTATGGCTACACCTTC.

This clonotype has a count of ten or more. V is TRBV5-1 and J is TRBJ2-3, with no clear D. Between the trimmed V and J ends, which lost 0 bases and 6 bases, there was a span of 8 bases. From germline, CDR1 is SGHRS and CDR2 YFSETQ. There are 13 residues in the CDR3. Here the CDR3 DNA reads TGCGCCAGCAGCTTGGACCTTAGGGATACGCAGTATTTT. As protein: CASSLDLRDTQYF.

Ten or more counts support this clonotype. This chain joins TRBV7-2 and TRBJ2-3, with D perhaps matching TRBD1 or TRBD2 (5 bases each). The CDR3 is made up of 14 amino acids. Germline CDR1 SGHTA, CDR2 FQGNSA. V dropped 8 bases and J dropped 0 bases, with 12 bases sitting between them. The CDR3, as DNA: TGTGCCAGCCTCCAGGGAGCTAGCACAGATACGCAGTATTTT. Protein product: CASLQGASTDTQYF.

This clonotype was seen a few times. Germline is not matched at one junction end, which may reflect a read error. The chain uses TRBV12-3 or TRBV12-4 and TRBJ2-6; D remains unclear. This CDR3 has 18 residues. As DNA, the CDR3 is TGTGCCTGCAGTTTCGCCCTTCGCGCGAGCTCTGGGGCCAACGTCCTGACTTTC. It translates to CACSFALRASSGANVLTF.

The sample holds a few counts of this clonotype. This sequence joins TRBV7-6 and TRBJ2-5; possible D gene TRBD2, 5 bases. Germline assignment: CDR1 SGHVS and CDR2 FNYEAQ. There are 13 residues in the CDR3. Here the CDR3 reads CASGRGLQETQYF. The CDR3 coding sequence is TGTGCGAGCGGAAGAGGGCTACAAGAGACCCAGTACTTC.

Ten or more counts support this clonotype. The chain uses TRBV5-1 and TRBJ2-4; the D is unclear. In germline, CDR1 is SGHRS, CDR2 YFSETQ. This CDR3 comprises 16 residues. Between the trimmed V and J ends, which lost 6 bases and 0 bases, there was a span of 16 bases. CDR3 residues: CASTNPGGRAKNIQYF. DNA for the CDR3: TGCGCCAGCACGAACCCAGGCGGCCGAGCCAAAAACATTCAGTACTTC. The whole variable domain, filled in from reference TRBV5-1 and TRBJ2-4, reads KAGVTQTPRYLIKTRGQQVTLSCSPISGHRSVSWYQQTPGQGLQFLFEYFSETQRNKGNFPGRFSGRQFSNSRSEMNVSTLELGDSALYLCASTNPGGRAKNIQYFGAGTRLSVL.

The chain couples TRBV4-2 to TRBJ1-3; the D gene is possibly TRBD1 (6 bases). Germline assignment: CDR1 LGHNA and CDR2 YNFKEQ. The CDR3 is made up of 18 amino acids. Trimming took 4 bases from V and 3 from J, leaving 22 bases between them. CDR3 region: CASSPGPRRGAHGNTIYF. Written as DNA, the CDR3 is TGTGCCAGCAGCCCGGGTCCACGTCGGGGGGCACATGGAAACACCATATATTTT.

V gene TRBV18 combines with J gene TRBJ1-2; D is unresolved. Germline CDR1 and CDR2: KGHSH and LQKENI. V gave up 7 bases and J gave up 4 bases, with 16 bases separating them. The CDR3 runs 14 residues. The CDR3 DNA is TGTGCCAGCTTCGACTTAGGGCGGGTCTATGGCTACACCTTC. Amino acid sequence: CASFDLGRVYGYTF.

This clonotype was observed at least ten times. V and J are TRBV11-2 and TRBJ1-2, with D perhaps TRBD1 (5 bases). Looked up from germline, CDR1 is SGHAT and CDR2 is FQNNGV. Trimming took off 5 bases at V and 8 bases at J, with 21 bases between the two ends. CDR3 length: 15 amino acids. This CDR3 is CASSDLSGRKRGYTF. The DNA of the CDR3 is TGTGCCAGCAGCGACCTTTCAGGGAGGAAGCGCGGCTACACCTTC.

This clonotype was counted ten times or more. The gene calls are TRBV7-3 and TRBJ2-4, with 12 bases aligning to TRBD1. The germline gives CDR1 SGHTA, CDR2 FQGTGA. After removal of 5 bases from V and 7 bases from J, the junction contained 3 bases not matched to a gene. This CDR3 has 14 amino acids. The CDR3 DNA sequence: TGTGCCAGCAGCCCGGGACAGGGGGCTAACATTCAGTACTTC. Amino acid sequence: CASSPGQGANIQYF. The entire variable domain, with the rest obtained from reference TRBV7-3 and TRBJ2-4, is as follows: GAGVSQTPSNKVTEKGKYVELRCDPISGHTALYWYRQSLGQGPEFLIYFQGTGAADDSGLPNDRFFAVRPEGSVSTLKIQRTERGDSAVYLCASSPGQGANIQYFGAGTRLSVL.

This clonotype was seen at least ten times. The chain couples TRBV20-1 to TRBJ2-1; D is unclear. Germline V lookup: CDR1 DFQATT, CDR2 SNEGSKA (reference sequence). The germline V and J ends were trimmed by 0 bases and 0 bases, with 18 bases remaining between them. The CDR3 has 18 amino acids. This CDR3 reads CSARDLLKGVSSYNEQFF. In DNA form, the CDR3 reads TGCAGTGCTAGAGATCTCTTGAAGGGCGTTAGCTCCTACAATGAGCAGTTCTTC.

This clonotype was counted ten times or more. The rearrangement joins TRBV7-9 to TRBJ2-5, with no clear D. Germline V gene data show CDR1 as SEHNR and CDR2 as FQNEAQ (reference sequence). Between the trimmed V and J ends, which lost 0 bases and 2 bases, there was a span of 13 bases. The CDR3 covers 16 residues. DNA of the CDR3: TGTGCCAGCAGCTTAGCTTTACAAGACGGACAAGAGACCCAGTACTTC. Its translation is CASSLALQDGQETQYF.

CDR3: CASSWTSGGQNTGELFF. The CDR3 DNA reads as TGTGCCAGCAGTTGGACTAGCGGGGGGCAGAACACCGGGGAGCTGTTTTTT. This chain joins TRBV7-2 and TRBJ2-2, with 14 positions matching TRBD2. V trimming: 6 bases; J trimming: 1 base; junction bases outside the gene matches: 4. CDR1 is SGHTA and CDR2 is FQGNSA in the germline V gene. The CDR3 runs to 17 residues.

This clonotype was observed many times. This chain links TRBV29-1 with TRBJ2-2; D is unresolved. Germline values: CDR1 SQVTM, CDR2 ANQGSEA. Deletions cut 4 bases from V and 9 bases from J, with 12 bases between. CDR3 length: 12 residues. CDR3 sequence: CSVASPSRELFF. CDR3 nucleotides: TGCAGCGTTGCGTCCCCTTCGAGGGAGCTGTTTTTT.

At least ten counts were recorded for this clonotype. This chain links TRBV7-3 with TRBJ1-6, with D unclear. This CDR3 region has 14 residues. Between the trimmed V and J ends, which lost 5 bases and 9 bases, there was a span of 14 bases. Per the germline V gene, CDR1 is SGHTA and CDR2 is FQGTGA. The DNA of the CDR3 is TGTGCCAGCAGCCTCCTCGGAGATGGTTCACCCCTCCACTTT. Amino acids: CASSLLGDGSPLHF.

This clonotype was seen repeatedly, ten times or more. The chain employs TRBV20-1 and TRBJ1-2; no firm D call. Germline loops: CDR1 DFQATT, CDR2 SNEGSKA (reference sequence). V lost 4 bases to trimming and J lost 1 base, with 10 bases between them. The CDR3 is made up of 13 amino acids. CDR3: CSATPRGNYGYTF. Here the CDR3 DNA reads TGCAGTGCTACCCCCCGTGGTAACTATGGCTACACCTTC.

This clonotype has just a few counts. V usage is TRBV7-9 and J usage is TRBJ2-7; D perhaps matches TRBD1 (5 bases). The CDR3 spans 14 residues. In germline, CDR1 is SEHNR, CDR2 FQNEAQ (reference sequence). The ends were cut back, 1 base at V and 2 bases at J, with 9 bases in the middle. As DNA, the CDR3 is TGTGCCAGCAGCTTAGGTCCAGGGCCCTACGAGCAGTACTTC. Encoded protein: CASSLGPGPYEQYF.

This clonotype came up many times. The chain combines TRBV7-2 with TRBJ1-5, with D maybe TRBD1 (6 bases). Germline assignment: CDR1 SGHTA and CDR2 FQGNSA. Trimming removed 0 bases from V and 7 bases from J, with 19 bases in between. The CDR3 runs 17 residues. CDR3 nucleotide sequence: TGTGCCAGCAGCTTAGCGCCATCCAGCAGGGGTTTCCAGCCCCAGCATTTT. The encoded protein is CASSLAPSSRGFQPQHF.

This clonotype has at least ten counts. The chain joins TRBV28 to TRBJ2-7, with D maybe TRBD1 (6 bases). The CDR3 extends over 14 amino acids. Germline V gene sequence: CDR1 MDHEN, CDR2 SYDVKM. V lost 1 base to trimming and J lost 6 bases, with 13 bases between them. The CDR3 reads CASSLSYRVSEQYV. CDR3 nucleotide sequence: TGTGCCAGCAGTTTATCTTACAGGGTTAGCGAGCAGTACGTC.

This clonotype appeared many times. The chain has TRBV5-1 and TRBJ1-6; the match to TRBD1 covers 8 bases. This CDR3 has 17 residues. The trim removed 4 bases at V and 5 bases at J, leaving 11 bases unmatched. Germline CDR1 SGHRS, CDR2 YFSETQ. The CDR3 protein is CASSRGGQANDNSPLHF. The CDR3 region has the DNA TGCGCCAGCAGCCGGGGGGGACAGGCTAACGATAATTCACCCCTCCACTTT.

This clonotype was detected ten times or more. The V gene is TRBV20-1, the J gene TRBJ2-3; 11 bases align to TRBD2. Per the germline V gene, CDR1 is DFQATT and CDR2 is SNEGSKA (reference sequence). Trimming at V came to 4 bases and at J to 2 bases, leaving 5 bases not matched to a gene. The CDR3 loop spans 15 amino acids. CDR3 residues: CSAKGTSGNTDTQYF. CDR3 bases: TGCAGTGCTAAAGGGACTAGCGGCAACACAGATACGCAGTATTTT.

This clonotype was recorded many times. The rearrangement uses TRBV4-3 and TRBJ2-1; 8 bases map to TRBD1. CDR1 is LGHNA, CDR2 YSLEER, per germline. The V gene end was trimmed by 4 bases and the J gene end by 7 bases; junction bases not matched to a gene: 9. The CDR3 covers 15 residues. In DNA, the CDR3 is TGCGCCAGCAGCCTAAACTACAGGGGGTGGAATGAGCAGTTCTTC. It encodes CASSLNYRGWNEQFF.

In this sample, this clonotype turned up many times. The gene calls are TRBV29-1 and TRBJ1-4; 7 bases are a match to TRBD1. CDR1 and CDR2 from the germline V gene are SQVTM and ANQGSEA. J was trimmed by 9 bases and V by 1 base; bases with no gene match: 11. This CDR3 is built from 15 residues. In DNA, the CDR3 is TGCAGCGTTGAAGCCAGGGGGGGGAGTACTAAAAAACTGTTTTTT. It codes for CSVEARGGSTKKLFF. The variable domain in full, with the rest retrieved from reference TRBV29-1 and TRBJ1-4, is SAVISQKPSRDICQRGTSLTIQCQVDSQVTMMFWYRQQPGQSLTLIATANQGSEATYESGFVIDKFPISRPNLTFSTLTVSNMSPEDSSIYLCSVEARGGSTKKLFFGSGTQLSVL.

This clonotype appeared many times. Here the CDR3 reads CASSPGHTGNTIYF. CDR3 DNA sequence: TGTGCCAGCAGCCCCGGCCATACTGGAAACACCATATATTTT. The chain links TRBV25-1 to TRBJ1-3; D gene uncertain. V lost 6 bases and J lost 2, with 11 bases in between. Germline CDR1 reads MGHDK; CDR2 reads SYGVNS. This CDR3 contains 14 residues.

This clonotype was counted ten times or more. The gene calls are TRBV18 and TRBJ1-5, with D hard to call. Deletions cut 2 bases from V and 7 bases from J, with 18 bases between. The CDR3 covers 16 residues. From germline, CDR1 is KGHSH and CDR2 LQKENI. The CDR3 bases are TGTGCCAGCTCACCAACACAGATACCGTCGAAACAGCCCCAGCATTTT. Its protein product is CASSPTQIPSKQPQHF.

This clonotype was seen only once. J is TRBJ1-2 and V is TRBV7-8, with D hard to call. Per the germline V gene, CDR1 is SGHVS and CDR2 is FQNEAQ. Trimming took 5 bases from V and 6 from J, leaving 13 bases between them. This CDR3 has 13 residues. This CDR3 reads CASSPGLLNGYTF. The CDR3 DNA is TGTGCCAGCAGCCCCGGACTGCTGAATGGCTACACCTTC.

This clonotype has at least ten counts. The rearrangement joins TRBV10-3 to TRBJ1-5; D call uncertain. This CDR3 spans 13 amino acids. V lost 8 bases to trimming and J lost 3 bases, with 11 bases between them. Germline CDR1 and CDR2: ENHRY and SYGVKD. The CDR3 DNA is TGTGCCATCGGGTGGTCGGACAATCAGCCCCAGCATTTT. The encoded protein is CAIGWSDNQPQHF.

There are a few counts of this clonotype. The V and J genes are TRBV27 and TRBJ1-3; TRBD1 matches 7 bases. Germline CDR1 MNHEY, CDR2 SMNVEV (reference sequence). After removal of 1 base from V and 1 base from J, the junction contained 16 bases not matched to a gene. There are 20 residues in the CDR3. CDR3: CASSLFTGATPIPSGNTIYF. The DNA for the CDR3 is TGTGCCAGCAGTTTATTCACAGGGGCCACCCCTATACCTTCTGGAAACACCATATATTTT.